A selection of T cell receptor beta chains follows, all from one sample in a study of blood T cell repertoires in COVID-19. The protocol was immunoSEQ multiplex PCR, while the TCRdb copy is restricted to in-frame clones and leaves out a portion. The sample contains fewer than 200,000 clones, more than 70% of which appear only once. Sequenced: PBMCs or T cells enriched from blood (not recorded which). Receptor source: a woman aged 45 to 65 in a cohort exposed to, infected with or recovered from COVID-19 (not recorded which). The CDR3 runs from the conserved cysteine through the conserved F or W. The D gene is left open where the match is weak. Clone size is given for some rows only: seen once, a few or many times, or a class if the clone is expanded.

NA	few	TRBV1	TRBJ1-2	TGCACCAGCAGCCACAGGGTAAAGGAAAGGAGTAAAATGGGCTATGGCTACACCTTC	CTSSHRVKERSKMGYGYTF
NA	NA	TRBV24-1	TRBJ1-2	TGTGCCACCAGTGCAAGGGGTTTTGGCTACACCTTC	CATSARGFGYTF
NA	NA	TRBV3-1/TRBV3-2	TRBJ1-1	TGTGCCAGCAGCCAAGTAGAGGGTTACACTGAAGCTTTCTTT	CASSQVEGYTEAFF
NA	NA	TRBV25-1	TRBJ2-2	TGTGCCAGCAGTGACACAGGGAGGGGGAACACCGGGGAGCTGTTTTTT	CASSDTGRGNTGELFF
TRBD1	once	TRBV15	TRBJ2-7	TGTGCCACCAGCAGATCCAGACAGGGCACCTACGAGCAGTACTTC	CATSRSRQGTYEQYF
NA	NA	TRBV6-1	TRBJ1-6	TGTGCCAGCAGTGACCAGAGCGGGATGGGATCACCCCTCCACTTT	CASSDQSGMGSPLHF
NA	NA	TRBV9	TRBJ1-1	TGTGCCAGCAGCGCACAGGTCTACACTGAAGCTTTCTTT	CASSAQVYTEAFF
NA	NA	TRBV15	TRBJ1-1	TGTGCCACCAGATCGGTCCGGGTCGGCACTGAAGCTTTCTTT	CATRSVRVGTEAFF
TRBD1	few	TRBV5-1	TRBJ1-2	TGCGCCAGCAGCCCTCAGCCTACAGGGGGCGGTTATGGCTACACCTTC	CASSPQPTGGGYGYTF
NA	many	TRBV9	TRBJ1-2	TGTGCCAGCAGCCTTTCGACAGATGGCTACACCTTC	CASSLSTDGYTF
NA	NA	TRBV28	TRBJ2-1	TGTGCCAGCAGTTTAACGGGGTACAATGAGCAGTTCTTC	CASSLTGYNEQFF
TRBD1	NA	TRBV19	TRBJ2-5	TGTGCCAGTAGTACAGGGGGCCCCAAGTACTTC	CASSTGGPKYF
NA	NA	TRBV29-1	TRBJ1-3	TGCAGCGTTGAAGAACCAGGGGCAAACACCATATATTTT	CSVEEPGANTIYF
NA	NA	TRBV5-1	TRBJ2-7	TGCGCCAGCAGCTTGGTAGTGACTGGCCTCTACGAGCAGTACTTC	CASSLVVTGLYEQYF
NA	NA	TRBV7-8	TRBJ2-2	TGTGCCAGCAGCTTAGCACAGGGTGACACCGGGGAGCTGTTTTTT	CASSLAQGDTGELFF
NA	NA	TRBV28	TRBJ1-2	TGTGCCAGCAGTTTGGACAGCACCTATGGCTACACCTTC	CASSLDSTYGYTF
NA	NA	TRBV2	TRBJ2-2	TGTGCCAGCAGTAACCGGGACACAAACACCGGGGAGCTGTTTTTT	CASSNRDTNTGELFF
NA	NA	TRBV6-5	TRBJ1-5	TGTGCGGCCAGGAGGGCCTTAGATCAGCCCCAGCATTTT	CAARRALDQPQHF
NA	few	TRBV24-1	TRBJ1-2	TGTGCCACCAGTGGTCAGGGCGGCTACACCTTC	CATSGQGGYTF
TRBD2	NA	TRBV6-5	TRBJ2-1	TGTGCCAGCAGCCAACTAGCGGGACCATACAATGAGCAGTTCTTC	CASSQLAGPYNEQFF
NA	NA	TRBV25-1	TRBJ1-5	TGTGCCAGCAGTGCATTACAGGTCCATAGCAATCAGCCCCAGCATTTT	CASSALQVHSNQPQHF
NA	NA	TRBV5-4	TRBJ2-2	TGTGCCAGCAGCCGAACTAGAGGCCCGAACACCGGGGAGCTGTTTTTT	CASSRTRGPNTGELFF
TRBD1	few	TRBV19	TRBJ2-7	TGTGCCAGTAGTATTATGAGGACAGGGGTTCTACACGAGCAGTACTTC	CASSIMRTGVLHEQYF
NA	NA	TRBV5-8	TRBJ1-5	TGTGCCAGCAGCTTGGGGGGGGGAGATCAGCCCCAGCATTTT	CASSLGGGDQPQHF
TRBD1	NA	TRBV3-1/TRBV3-2	TRBJ1-6	TGTGCCAGCAGCCAAGGGTCAGGGGGCTATTCACCCCTCCACTTT	CASSQGSGGYSPLHF
NA	NA	TRBV7-8	TRBJ2-1	TGTGCCAGCAGCTTAGAGACCCGGCTAGTGGATCCGTTCTTC	CASSLETRLVDPFF
NA	once	TRBV6-4	TRBJ2-1	TGTGCCAGCAGTGACTCTGGACTGCCGGGCGATGAGCAGTTCTTC	CASSDSGLPGDEQFF
NA	NA	TRBV20-1	TRBJ2-2	TGCAGTGCTAGTGGGCAGAACACCGGGGAGCTGTTTTTT	CSASGQNTGELFF
TRBD1	NA	TRBV7-9	TRBJ1-1	TGTGCTAGCAGCCCAGGACAGGGGTTACGTGAAGCTTTCTTT	CASSPGQGLREAFF
NA	NA	TRBV20-1	TRBJ1-3	TGCAGTGCTAGTTACAACTCTGGAAACACCATATATTTT	CSASYNSGNTIYF
TRBD2	NA	TRBV27	TRBJ2-7	TGTGCCAGCAGGGATGGGGGACTAGCGGGGTCCTCCTACGAGCAGTACTTC	CASRDGGLAGSSYEQYF
NA	NA	TRBV27	TRBJ2-5	TGTGCCAGCAGTTTAGAGGGGAGGGAGACCCAGTACTTC	CASSLEGRETQYF
TRBD1	NA	TRBV5-1	TRBJ1-2	TGCGCCAGCAGCCTAGGACAGGGGGCCTATGGCTACACCTTC	CASSLGQGAYGYTF
NA	NA	TRBV29-1	TRBJ2-6	TGCAGCGTTGTCGTCTCTGGGGCCAACGTCCTGACTTTC	CSVVVSGANVLTF
NA	few	TRBV5-1	TRBJ2-7	TGCGCCAGCAGCTTGGGTCTACCAGGGGTCTACGAGCAGTACTTC	CASSLGLPGVYEQYF
NA	NA	TRBV6-5	TRBJ2-1	TGTGCCAGCAATCCCTTACAGGGTTCGGGTGAGCAGTTCTTC	CASNPLQGSGEQFF
TRBD2	NA	TRBV27	TRBJ2-3	TGTGCCAGCAGTTTAGACGGGGCGGGGGGGCGCGATACGCAGTATTTT	CASSLDGAGGRDTQYF
TRBD1	once	TRBV5-6	TRBJ2-7	TGTGCCAGCAGCTTGGCCGGGACAGGGGGCGACATAACCACCTACGAGCAGTACTTC	CASSLAGTGGDITTYEQYF
NA	NA	TRBV7-2	TRBJ2-2	TGTGCCAGCCAAGGGGTTTTGTCGGCCGGGGAGCTGTTTTTT	CASQGVLSAGELFF
NA	NA	TRBV28	TRBJ1-1	TGTGCCAGCAGCCTAAACAGTGAAGCTTTCTTT	CASSLNSEAFF
TRBD1	NA	TRBV2	TRBJ1-1	TGTGCCAGCCTGGGACAGGGTGACACTGAAGCTTTCTTT	CASLGQGDTEAFF
NA	NA	TRBV3-1/TRBV3-2	TRBJ1-6	TGTGCCAGCAGCCAGAGGGAAACCTATAATTCACCCCTCCACTTT	CASSQRETYNSPLHF
TRBD1	once	TRBV5-4	TRBJ2-2	TGTGCCAGCAGCCCGGACAGGGAGGCGCCCGGGGAGCTGTTTTTT	CASSPDREAPGELFF
TRBD2	few	TRBV5-6	TRBJ2-1	TGTGCCAGCAGCTTCGTAACTAGCGGGAGCAATGAGCAGTTCTTC	CASSFVTSGSNEQFF